The 22 T cell receptor beta chains given below trace back to one sample, sequenced in a study of blood T cell repertoires in COVID-19. Libraries were prepared by immunoSEQ multiplex PCR; TCRdb keeps only in-frame clonotypes and omits some of them. Of under 200,000 clones listed, around nine tenths are singletons. The specimen was peripheral blood. The receptors stem from a young man with active or convalescent COVID-19.

The chain links TRBV10-3 to TRBJ1-3; no clear D gene. The CDR3 is made up of 12 amino acids. V was clipped by 5 bases and J by 4 bases, with 6 bases between them. Germline V lookup: CDR1 ENHRY, CDR2 SYGVKD. CDR3 sequence (DNA): TGTGCCATCAGTCCTATCGGAAACACCATATATTTT. This encodes CAISPIGNTIYF.

This chain uses TRBV2 with TRBJ1-2; a weak D match, TRBD1 (5 bases). V lost 3 bases, J lost 8 bases, and 13 bases lay in between. The CDR3 extends over 13 amino acids. Germline V gene sequence: CDR1 SNHLY, CDR2 FYNNEI. CDR3 nucleotide sequence: TGTGCCAGCAGTGATGACAGCGGGAAGGGCTACACCTTC. This sequence encodes CASSDDSGKGYTF.

The rearrangement uses TRBV5-1 and TRBJ1-1, with D possibly TRBD1 on 6 matching bases. CDR3 length: 14 amino acids. Deletions cut 4 bases from V and 0 bases from J, with 10 bases between. Per germline, CDR1 SGHRS and CDR2 YFSETQ. In DNA form, the CDR3 reads TGCGCCAGCAGCGGAGACAGGCTGAACACTGAAGCTTTCTTT. Its translation: CASSGDRLNTEAFF.

The chain combines TRBV5-6 with TRBJ2-1; 7 nucleotides match TRBD2. The V segment lost 0 bases and the J segment 2 bases; nucleotides outside the gene matches: 11. Germline CDR1 is SGHDT and CDR2 is YYEEEE. The CDR3 totals 18 residues. The CDR3 loop reads CASSLEGLAGAPYNEQFF. In nucleotides, the CDR3 is TGTGCCAGCAGCTTGGAGGGCCTCGCGGGAGCCCCCTACAATGAGCAGTTCTTC.

The chain employs TRBV27 and TRBJ2-5, with 12 bases identical to TRBD2. The CDR3 is made up of 14 amino acids. The V gene's germline CDR1 is MNHEY and CDR2 SMNVEV (reference sequence). J was trimmed by 5 bases and V by 5 bases; bases with no gene match: 3. The CDR3 sequence: CASSLGTSGETQYF. CDR3 sequence (DNA): TGTGCCAGCAGTCTCGGGACTAGCGGGGAGACCCAGTACTTC.

The gene calls are TRBV7-3 and TRBJ1-1; no definite D call. This CDR3 is 15 amino acids long. Germline V gene data show CDR1 as SGHTA and CDR2 as FQGTGA. V lost 2 bases to trimming and J lost 1 base, with 11 bases between them. The CDR3: CASSLGGRANTEAFF. The CDR3 nucleotides are TGTGCCAGCAGCTTAGGAGGACGGGCGAACACTGAAGCTTTCTTT.

The chain recombines TRBV27 with TRBJ2-7; the match to TRBD1 covers 7 bases. V shed 5 bases, J shed 2 bases, and the junction held 9 bases outside the gene matches. CDR1 is MNHEY and CDR2 is SMNVEV in the germline V gene (reference sequence). The CDR3 sequence is 15 residues long. CDR3 coding DNA: TGTGCCAGCAGTCCGTGGGACAGAACTACCTACGAGCAGTACTTC. Encoded protein: CASSPWDRTTYEQYF.

The V call is TRBV29-1, the J call TRBJ1-5; 7 bases are a match to TRBD1. CDR1 is SQVTM and CDR2 is ANQGSEA in the germline V gene. The CDR3 spans 15 residues. Trimming cost V 1 base and J 4 bases; bases outside gene matches: 7. CDR3 protein: CSVEVQGGRNQPQHF. DNA for the CDR3: TGCAGCGTTGAAGTGCAGGGGGGTAGGAATCAGCCCCAGCATTTT.

The CDR3 sequence is CAGPRGLAGKSSYNEQFF. The CDR3 DNA reads as TGTGCCGGACCGAGGGGACTAGCGGGGAAGAGCTCCTACAATGAGCAGTTCTTC. This chain uses TRBV19 with TRBJ2-1; 13 bases agree with TRBD2. The CDR3 totals 18 residues. Germline assignment: CDR1 LNHDA and CDR2 SQIVND (reference sequence). Trimming took 11 bases from V and 0 from J; bases not matched to a gene: 13.

V and J are TRBV20-1 and TRBJ1-3, with 7 bases aligning to TRBD1. The CDR3 consists of 13 residues. V shed 3 bases and J 2 bases; nucleotides not matched to a gene: 1. CDR1 is DFQATT, CDR2 SNEGSKA, per germline (reference sequence). CDR3 amino acids: CSASTGAGNTIYF. CDR3 DNA sequence: TGCAGTGCTAGTACAGGGGCTGGAAACACCATATATTTT.

The chain is built from TRBV5-1 and TRBJ2-1, with TRBD2 matching 11 bases. Germline V CDR1 and CDR2: SGHRS, YFSETQ. The CDR3 sequence is 18 residues long. V lost 4 bases, J lost 6 bases, and 15 bases stayed unmatched. CDR3 coding DNA: TGCGCCAGCAGCCCGTCGATGCGGGGAGGGACTAGCGGCAATGAGCAGTTCTTC. This codes for CASSPSMRGGTSGNEQFF.

This chain joins TRBV29-1 and TRBJ1-4, with TRBD1 as a possible D gene (5 bases). The CDR3 loop spans 15 amino acids. Trimming shortened V by 0 bases and J by 3 bases, and 11 bases separated the two germline ends. Looked up from germline, CDR1 is SQVTM and CDR2 is ANQGSEA. The CDR3 region is CSVEDPTGPNEKLFF. CDR3 sequence (DNA): TGCAGCGTTGAAGACCCCACAGGACCTAATGAAAAACTGTTTTTT.

The CDR3 DNA reads as TGTGCCAGCAGCCCGGGGGGTTCGAACAATGAGCAGTTCTTC. Translated: CASSPGGSNNEQFF. This sequence joins TRBV9 and TRBJ2-1; 7 bases fit TRBD2. V lost 4 bases to trimming and J lost 5 bases; unmatched junction nucleotides: 6. CDR1 is SGDLS, CDR2 YYNGEE, per germline. This CDR3 has 14 residues.

The chain uses TRBV7-2 and TRBJ2-1, with TRBD2 identical over 14 bases. CDR1 SGHTA and CDR2 FQGNSA come from the germline V gene. V was clipped by 5 bases and J by 9 bases; unmatched bases: 6. This CDR3 has 15 amino acids. In DNA, the CDR3 is TGTGCCAGCAGCGTCGGACTAGCGGGAGGAGGTGAGCAGTTCTTC. It encodes CASSVGLAGGGEQFF.

The V call is TRBV30, the J call TRBJ2-5; 9 bases line up with TRBD1. The CDR3 loop spans 15 amino acids. The V and J ends lost 0 bases and 5 bases, in that order; junction bases with no gene match: 7. From germline, CDR1 is GTSNPN and CDR2 SVGIG (reference sequence). CDR3 nucleotides: TGTGCCTGGAGTGTTGGGACAGGGCCGGGGGAGACCCAGTACTTC. Translation gives CAWSVGTGPGETQYF. The full variable domain, rest sourced from reference TRBV30 and TRBJ2-5, is SQTIHQWPATLVQPVGSPLSLECTVEGTSNPNLYWYRQAAGRGLQLLFYSVGIGQISSEVPQNLSASRPQDRQFILSSKKLLLSDSGFYLCAWSVGTGPGETQYFGPGTRLLVL.

This chain connects TRBV2 to TRBJ1-1; TRBD1 is a possible D gene (6 bases). The length of the CDR3 is 13 residues. V was shortened by 6 bases and J by 2 bases, with 10 bases between the two germline ends. Per the germline V gene, CDR1 is SNHLY and CDR2 is FYNNEI. The CDR3 coding sequence is TGTGCCAGCAGGGACAGCCCAAACACTGAAGCTTTCTTT. It specifies CASRDSPNTEAFF.

The gene calls are TRBV2 and TRBJ2-7, with TRBD1 identical over 9 bases. Germline V lookup: CDR1 SNHLY, CDR2 FYNNEI. With V trimmed by 4 bases and J by 5 bases, 6 bases remained unmatched. The CDR3 sequence is 14 residues long. In nucleotides, the CDR3 is TGTGCCAGCAGTGCCGGGACAGGGAACGACGAGCAGTACGTC. It specifies CASSAGTGNDEQYV.

V usage is TRBV18 and J usage is TRBJ2-3; possible D gene TRBD2, 5 bases. In germline, CDR1 is KGHSH, CDR2 LQKENI. Trimming stripped 3 bases from V and 6 bases from J, with 19 bases between. The CDR3 runs to 16 residues. CDR3 in DNA: TGTGCCAGCTCACCCAGGACCGGACGAAGAGGGGATACGCAGTATTTT. Its protein product is CASSPRTGRRGDTQYF.

The chain's CDR3 is CASSLSTGQGAPRIEQYV. In DNA, the CDR3 is TGTGCCAGCAGTTTATCAACCGGACAGGGGGCGCCGAGGATCGAGCAGTACGTC. The V and J genes are TRBV27 and TRBJ2-7; 11 bases are a match to TRBD1. This CDR3 has 18 amino acids. CDR1 MNHEY and CDR2 SMNVEV come from the germline V gene (reference sequence). V was pared by 0 bases and J by 6 bases, with 13 bases of the junction left unmatched.

There are a few counts of this clone. The chain employs TRBV19 and TRBJ1-1; 8 positions match TRBD1. Germline V CDR1 and CDR2: LNHDA, SQIVND (reference sequence). CDR3 size: 16 residues. V trimming: 3 bases; J trimming: 0 bases; junction bases outside the gene matches: 6. The CDR3 nucleotides are TGTGCCAGTAGTATCCTGGACAGGGACATGAACACTGAAGCTTTCTTT. Its protein product is CASSILDRDMNTEAFF.

The rearrangement uses TRBV5-1 and TRBJ2-4; 10 nucleotides match TRBD1. Germline CDR1 and CDR2: SGHRS and YFSETQ. The V segment lost 0 bases and the J segment 0 bases; nucleotides outside the gene matches: 15. CDR3 length equals 21 residues. The CDR3 region has the DNA TGCGCCAGCAGCTTGGTCCCGGGACAGGGGACGCTTACGAGAGCCAAAAACATTCAGTACTTC. Amino acids: CASSLVPGQGTLTRAKNIQYF.

The chain couples TRBV7-8 to TRBJ1-2; 9 bases are a match to TRBD1. CDR3 size: 16 residues. Germline-derived CDR1 and CDR2 are SGHVS and FQNEAQ. The V segment lost 5 bases and the J segment 2 bases; nucleotides outside the gene matches: 9. The CDR3 protein is CASSLSGTGKNYGYTF. In DNA form, the CDR3 reads TGTGCCAGCAGCCTCAGCGGGACAGGGAAAAACTATGGCTACACCTTC.